These 13 T cell receptor beta chains were all obtained from the same sample, sequenced in a study of control samples from healthy donors and cancer patients. Sequencing used immunoSEQ multiplex PCR; TCRdb keeps in-frame clones, though not all of them. The table lists about 160,000 clones, approximately 93% of them singletons. Material: blood. Every receptor here comes from a middle-aged woman in good health.

This sequence joins TRBV6-4 and TRBJ1-2, with 7 nucleotides matching TRBD1. The length of the CDR3 is 17 residues. Germline values: CDR1 MRHNA, CDR2 SNTAGT. V was pared by 0 bases and J by 0 bases, with 7 bases of the junction left unmatched. The CDR3 DNA follows: TGTGCCAGCAGTGACTCAGGGGGCATTGGAGCTAACTATGGCTACACCTTC. Translation: CASSDSGGIGANYGYTF.

The J gene is TRBJ2-5, the V gene TRBV7-8; a possible D gene is TRBD2 (5 bases). Germline-derived CDR1 and CDR2 are SGHVS and FQNEAQ. The CDR3 is 15 residues long. Trimming pared 5 bases from V and 5 bases from J, leaving 18 bases between. CDR3 sequence (DNA): TGTGCCAGCAGCGTAACCGACCAGCGGTGGGAGACCCAGTACTTC. Its protein is CASSVTDQRWETQYF.

V usage is TRBV5-1 and J usage is TRBJ2-2; the match to TRBD1 covers 8 bases. In germline, CDR1 is SGHRS, CDR2 YFSETQ. V lost 3 bases to trimming and J lost 0 bases; unmatched junction nucleotides: 4. The CDR3 is 16 amino acids. CDR3 nucleotides: TGCGCCAGCAGCTCCCGGACAGGGACGAACACCGGGGAGCTGTTTTTT. Translated: CASSSRTGTNTGELFF.

The chain employs TRBV11-2 and TRBJ2-7, with D possibly TRBD1 on 6 matching bases. Looked up from germline, CDR1 is SGHAT and CDR2 is FQNNGV. This CDR3 has 16 amino acids. Trimming took off 6 bases at V and 2 bases at J, with 20 bases between the two ends. CDR3 in amino acids: CASRPPGHLPPYEQYF. The CDR3 nucleotides are TGTGCCAGCAGGCCTCCGGGACACCTTCCACCCTACGAGCAGTACTTC.

The chain joins TRBV7-2 to TRBJ2-7, with a possible D match to TRBD2 (7 bases). The CDR3 totals 13 residues. V was cut by 2 bases and J by 5 bases, with 10 bases left in between. From germline, CDR1 is SGHTA and CDR2 FQGNSA. Written as DNA, the CDR3 is TGTGCCAGCAGCTTACGGGGGGCCAACGAGCAGTACTTC. The encoded protein is CASSLRGANEQYF.

The chain carries TRBV4-2 and TRBJ2-1, with TRBD1 matching 7 bases. V dropped 5 bases and J dropped 5; count of bases not matched to a gene: 12. Germline V gene data show CDR1 as LGHNA and CDR2 as YNFKEQ. The length of the CDR3 is 16 residues. The CDR3 loop reads CASSLTARGIDNEQFF. CDR3 sequence (DNA): TGTGCCAGCAGCTTAACCGCCAGGGGGATCGACAATGAGCAGTTCTTC.

This chain uses TRBV29-1 with TRBJ1-2, with D possibly matching TRBD1 (6 bases). The V end was cut by 6 bases, the J end by 5 bases, with 16 bases between. The CDR3 has 13 amino acids. Germline-derived CDR1 and CDR2 are SQVTM and ANQGSEA. CDR3 DNA sequence: TGCAGCGTCGGGGGGGGGCAGAGTTATGGCTACACCTTC. It codes for CSVGGGQSYGYTF.

V and J are TRBV13 and TRBJ1-3, with 7 bases identical to TRBD1. Germline loops: CDR1 PRHDT, CDR2 FYEKMQ (reference sequence). The J segment lost 0 bases and the V segment lost 5 bases, leaving 10 bases of the junction unmatched. The CDR3 consists of 17 residues. The CDR3 reads CASSPRQGINSGNTIYF. The DNA of the CDR3 is TGTGCCAGCAGCCCTAGACAGGGAATTAACTCTGGAAACACCATATATTTT.

The sample holds a few counts of this clone. The V gene is TRBV4-1, the J gene TRBJ1-5; 7 bases align to TRBD1. The germline V gene encodes CDR1 MGHRA and CDR2 YSYEKL. The CDR3 runs 12 residues. With V trimmed by 8 bases and J by 7 bases, 5 bases remained unmatched. The CDR3 loop reads CASGVGGQPQHF. In DNA, the CDR3 is TGCGCCAGCGGAGTAGGGGGCCAGCCCCAGCATTTT.

The genes are TRBV6-2 or TRBV6-3 and TRBJ1-1, with 10 bases identical to TRBD1. This CDR3 spans 14 amino acids. After removal of 2 bases from V and 12 bases from J, the junction contained 9 bases not matched to a gene. Germline V gene lookup returns CDR1 MNHEY and CDR2 SVGEGT. The CDR3, as DNA: TGTGCCAGCAGTTACCGCCAGGACAGGGGGGAAACTTTCTTT. It yields the protein CASSYRQDRGETFF.

V usage is TRBV3-1 (or the pseudogene TRBV3-2) and J usage is TRBJ1-1; D gene unclear. Germline CDR1 and CDR2: LGHDT and YNNKEL (reference sequence). The CDR3 consists of 13 residues. The ends were cut back, 0 bases at V and 6 bases at J, with 8 bases in the middle. The CDR3 nucleotides are TGTGCCAGCAGCCAAGATTCTCGGGCTGAAGCTTTCTTT. Translated, it gives CASSQDSRAEAFF.

V usage is TRBV30 and J usage is TRBJ1-3; D possibly corresponds to TRBD1 (5 bases). The germline V gene encodes CDR1 GTSNPN and CDR2 SVGIG (reference sequence). The CDR3 totals 16 residues. The germline V and J ends were trimmed by 1 base and 0 bases, with 13 bases remaining between them. CDR3: CAWSEGIPFSGNTIYF. CDR3 in DNA: TGTGCCTGGAGTGAGGGGATCCCTTTCTCTGGAAACACCATATATTTT.

The chain employs TRBV29-1 and TRBJ2-4, with D possibly being TRBD2 (5 bases). CDR3 size: 15 residues. The V and J ends lost 4 bases and 9 bases respectively, with 22 bases between them. Looked up from germline, CDR1 is SQVTM and CDR2 is ANQGSEA. The CDR3 sequence is CSVVTAEDSSSIQYF. CDR3 DNA: TGCAGCGTTGTGACCGCGGAGGACTCGTCGAGCATTCAGTACTTC.